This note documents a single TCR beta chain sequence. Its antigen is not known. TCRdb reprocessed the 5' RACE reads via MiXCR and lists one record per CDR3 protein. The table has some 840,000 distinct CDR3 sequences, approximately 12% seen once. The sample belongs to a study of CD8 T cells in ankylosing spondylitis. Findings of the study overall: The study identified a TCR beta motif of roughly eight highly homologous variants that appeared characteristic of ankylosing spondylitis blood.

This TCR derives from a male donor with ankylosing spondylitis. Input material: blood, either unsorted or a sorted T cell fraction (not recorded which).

This chain's CDR3 is CASSSRATYEQYF. In nucleotides, the CDR3 is TGTGCCAGCAGCTCACGGGCCACCTACGAGCAGTACTTC. V is TRBV7-2 and J is TRBJ2-7, with unresolved D. The CDR3 covers 13 residues. V gave up 4 bases and J gave up 2 bases, with 9 bases separating them. Germline-derived CDR1 and CDR2 are SGHTA and FQGNSA.